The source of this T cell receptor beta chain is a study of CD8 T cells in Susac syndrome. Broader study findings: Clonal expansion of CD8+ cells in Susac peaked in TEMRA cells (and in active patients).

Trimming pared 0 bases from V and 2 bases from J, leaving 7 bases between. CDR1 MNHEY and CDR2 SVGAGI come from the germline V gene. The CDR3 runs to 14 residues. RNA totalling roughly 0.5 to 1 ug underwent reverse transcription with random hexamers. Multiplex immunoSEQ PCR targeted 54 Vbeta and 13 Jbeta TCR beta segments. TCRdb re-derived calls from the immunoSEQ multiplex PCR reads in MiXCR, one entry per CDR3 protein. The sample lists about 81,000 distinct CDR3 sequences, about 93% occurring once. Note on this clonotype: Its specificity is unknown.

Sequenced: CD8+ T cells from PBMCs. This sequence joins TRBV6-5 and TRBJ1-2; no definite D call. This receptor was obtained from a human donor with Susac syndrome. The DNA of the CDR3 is TGTGCCAGCAGTTACTCCCCCGCAAACTATGGCTACACCTTC. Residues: CASSYSPANYGYTF.